This T cell receptor beta chain was retrieved from a study of shared clonotypes between healthy human individuals. Study results and limitations: When compared with the clonotypes that were shared by all four sorted-subset donors, the non-shared clonotypes turned out to have lower generation probabilities. In general, naive subsets displayed greater estimated richness than memory subsets did. Despite large depth, rarefaction showed incomplete sorted-subset sequencing.

This clone has a single count. Antigen: not known. This table comes from immunoSEQ multiplex PCR, and its TCRdb copy is limited to in-frame clones, with some not included. The sample shows roughly 2,500,000 clones, over 85% of them seen only once. V trimming: 5 bases; J trimming: 6 bases; junction bases outside the gene matches: 9. Germline V CDR1 and CDR2: MDHEN, SYDVKM. This CDR3 comprises 14 residues. The sample consisted of naive CD4+ T cells from PBMCs. The subset denotes: CD45RA+ positively selected. This receptor was taken from a young man in good health. Some clones in this sample may be carry-over from other donors' samples. The chain couples TRBV28 to TRBJ2-5; 7 nucleotides line up with TRBD1. The DNA of the CDR3 is TGTGCCAGCAGTCTCGAAGACAGGGCGAAGACCCAGTACTTC. Translating gives CASSLEDRAKTQYF.